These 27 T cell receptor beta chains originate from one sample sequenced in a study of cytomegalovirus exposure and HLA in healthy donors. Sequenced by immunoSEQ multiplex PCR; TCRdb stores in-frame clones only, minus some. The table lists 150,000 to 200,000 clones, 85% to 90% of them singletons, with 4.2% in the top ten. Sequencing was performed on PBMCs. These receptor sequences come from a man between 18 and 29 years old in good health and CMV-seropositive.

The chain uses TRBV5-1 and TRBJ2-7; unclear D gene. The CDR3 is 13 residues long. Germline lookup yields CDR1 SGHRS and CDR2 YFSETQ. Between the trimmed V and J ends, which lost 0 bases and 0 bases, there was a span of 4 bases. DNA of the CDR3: TGCGCCAGCAGCTTGGATAACTCCTACGAGCAGTACTTC. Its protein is CASSLDNSYEQYF.

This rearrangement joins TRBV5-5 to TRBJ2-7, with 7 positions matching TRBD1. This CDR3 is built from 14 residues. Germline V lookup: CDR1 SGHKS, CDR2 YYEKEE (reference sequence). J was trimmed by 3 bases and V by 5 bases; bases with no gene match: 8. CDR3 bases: TGTGCCAGCAGGGGAGAGGGGGCTCTCTACGAGCAGTACTTC. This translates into CASRGEGALYEQYF.

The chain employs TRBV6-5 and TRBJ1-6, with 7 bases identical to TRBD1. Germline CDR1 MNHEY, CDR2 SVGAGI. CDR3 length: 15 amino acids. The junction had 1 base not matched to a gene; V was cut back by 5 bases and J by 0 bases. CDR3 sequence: CASSRDSSYNSPLHF. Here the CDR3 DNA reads TGTGCCAGCAGTCGGGACAGCTCCTATAATTCACCCCTCCACTTT.

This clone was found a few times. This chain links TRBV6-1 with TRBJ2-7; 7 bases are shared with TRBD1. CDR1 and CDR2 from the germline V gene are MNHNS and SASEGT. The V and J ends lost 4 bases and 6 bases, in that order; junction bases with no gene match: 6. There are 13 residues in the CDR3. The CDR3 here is CASSGQGWVEQYF. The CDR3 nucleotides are TGTGCCAGCAGTGGACAGGGTTGGGTCGAGCAGTACTTC.

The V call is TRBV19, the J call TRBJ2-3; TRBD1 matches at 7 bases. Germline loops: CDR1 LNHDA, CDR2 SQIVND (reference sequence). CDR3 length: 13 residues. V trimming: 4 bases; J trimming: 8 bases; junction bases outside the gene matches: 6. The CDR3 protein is CASSSPGQFTQYF. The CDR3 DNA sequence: TGTGCCAGTAGTAGTCCGGGACAGTTTACGCAGTATTTT.

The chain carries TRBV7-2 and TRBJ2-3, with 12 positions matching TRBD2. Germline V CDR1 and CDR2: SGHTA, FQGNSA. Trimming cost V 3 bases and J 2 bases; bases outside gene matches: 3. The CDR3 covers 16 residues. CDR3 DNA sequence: TGTGCCAGCAGCTTCCTAGCGGGGGGGAACACAGATACGCAGTATTTT. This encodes CASSFLAGGNTDTQYF. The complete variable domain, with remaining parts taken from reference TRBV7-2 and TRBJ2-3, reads GAGVSQSPSNKVTEKGKDVELRCDPISGHTALYWYRQSLGQGLEFLIYFQGNSAPDKSGLPSDRFSAERTGGSVSTLTIQRTQQEDSAVYLCASSFLAGGNTDTQYFGPGTRLTVL.

Here the CDR3 reads CASSFTRDYGYTF. CDR3 coding DNA: TGTGCCAGCAGCTTTACCAGGGACTATGGCTACACCTTC. This chain connects TRBV5-5 to TRBJ1-2, with a weak D call TRBD1 (5 bases). The V end lost 2 bases, the J end lost 3 bases, and 8 bases lay between the germline ends. The CDR3 covers 13 residues. From germline, CDR1 is SGHKS and CDR2 YYEKEE (reference sequence).

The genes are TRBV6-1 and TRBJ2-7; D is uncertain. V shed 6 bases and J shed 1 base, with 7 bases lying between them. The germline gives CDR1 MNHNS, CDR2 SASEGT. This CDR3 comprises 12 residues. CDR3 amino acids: CASRSDSYEQYF. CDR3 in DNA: TGTGCCAGCAGATCAGATTCCTACGAGCAGTACTTC.

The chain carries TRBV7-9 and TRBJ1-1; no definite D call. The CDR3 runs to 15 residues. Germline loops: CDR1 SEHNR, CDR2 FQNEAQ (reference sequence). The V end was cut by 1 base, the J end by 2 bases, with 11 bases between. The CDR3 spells CASSLGRGKNTEAFF. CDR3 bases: TGTGCCAGCAGCTTAGGCCGCGGGAAAAACACTGAAGCTTTCTTT.

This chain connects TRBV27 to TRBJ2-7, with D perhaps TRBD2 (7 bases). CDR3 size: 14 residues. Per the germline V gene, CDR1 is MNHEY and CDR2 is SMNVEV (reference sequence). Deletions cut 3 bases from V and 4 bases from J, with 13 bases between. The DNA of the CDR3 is TGTGCCAGCAGTTTGGGCAGGGGAGGGTACGAGCAGTACTTC. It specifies CASSLGRGGYEQYF.

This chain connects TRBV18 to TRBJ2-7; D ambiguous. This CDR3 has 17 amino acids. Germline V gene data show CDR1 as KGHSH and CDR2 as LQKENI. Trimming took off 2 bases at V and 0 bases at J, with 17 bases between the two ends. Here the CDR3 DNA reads TGTGCCAGCTCACCAGGTATCTCAGGCAGTAGCTCCTACGAGCAGTACTTC. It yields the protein CASSPGISGSSSYEQYF.

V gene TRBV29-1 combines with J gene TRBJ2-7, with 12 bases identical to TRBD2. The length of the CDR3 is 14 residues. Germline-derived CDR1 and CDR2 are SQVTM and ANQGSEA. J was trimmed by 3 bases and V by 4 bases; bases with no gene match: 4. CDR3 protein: CSVGRLAGVYEQYF. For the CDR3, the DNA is TGCAGCGTTGGAAGACTAGCGGGAGTCTACGAGCAGTACTTC.

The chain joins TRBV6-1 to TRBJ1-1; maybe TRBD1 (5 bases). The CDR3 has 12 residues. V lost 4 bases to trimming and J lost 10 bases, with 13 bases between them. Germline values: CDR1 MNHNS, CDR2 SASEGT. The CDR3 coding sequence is TGTGCCAGCAGTGGGGGCGGGGTTGGAGCTTTCTTT. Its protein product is CASSGGGVGAFF.

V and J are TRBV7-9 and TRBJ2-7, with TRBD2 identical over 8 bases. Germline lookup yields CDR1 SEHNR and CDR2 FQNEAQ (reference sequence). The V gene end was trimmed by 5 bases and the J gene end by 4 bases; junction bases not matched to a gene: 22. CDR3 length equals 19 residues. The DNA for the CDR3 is TGTGCCAGCAGCCCACGGACAGTAGTGGCTAGCGGGTCGCGATACGAGCAGTACTTC. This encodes CASSPRTVVASGSRYEQYF.

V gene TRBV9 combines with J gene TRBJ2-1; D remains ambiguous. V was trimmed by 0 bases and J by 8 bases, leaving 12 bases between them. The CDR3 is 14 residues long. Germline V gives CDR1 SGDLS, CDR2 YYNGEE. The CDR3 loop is CASSVASQSDEQFF. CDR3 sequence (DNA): TGTGCCAGCAGCGTAGCGTCCCAGTCCGATGAGCAGTTCTTC. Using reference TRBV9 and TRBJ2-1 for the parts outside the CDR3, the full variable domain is DSGVTQTPKHLITATGQRVTLRCSPRSGDLSVYWYQQSLDQGLQFLIQYYNGEERAKGNILERFSAQQFPDLHSELNLSSLELGDSALYFCASSVASQSDEQFFGPGTRLTVL.

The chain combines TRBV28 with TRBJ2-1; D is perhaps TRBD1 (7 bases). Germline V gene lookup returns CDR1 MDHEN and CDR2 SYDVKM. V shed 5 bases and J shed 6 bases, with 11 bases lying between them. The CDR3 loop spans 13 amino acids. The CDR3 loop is CASSAGQSNEQFF. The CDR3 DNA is TGTGCCAGCAGTGCGGGACAGAGCAATGAGCAGTTCTTC.

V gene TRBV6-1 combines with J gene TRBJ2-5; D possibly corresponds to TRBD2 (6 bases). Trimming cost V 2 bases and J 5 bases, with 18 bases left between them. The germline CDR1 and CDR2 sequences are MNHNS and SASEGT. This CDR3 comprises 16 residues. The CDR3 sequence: CASSELARWGRETQYF. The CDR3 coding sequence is TGTGCCAGCAGTGAATTAGCTCGATGGGGGAGGGAGACCCAGTACTTC.

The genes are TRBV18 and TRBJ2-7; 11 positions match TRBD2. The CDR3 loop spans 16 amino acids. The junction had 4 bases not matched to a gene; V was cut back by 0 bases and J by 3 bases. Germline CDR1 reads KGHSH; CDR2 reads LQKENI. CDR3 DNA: TGTGCCAGCTCACCACCCGGGACTAGCGGATTCTACGAGCAGTACTTC. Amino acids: CASSPPGTSGFYEQYF.

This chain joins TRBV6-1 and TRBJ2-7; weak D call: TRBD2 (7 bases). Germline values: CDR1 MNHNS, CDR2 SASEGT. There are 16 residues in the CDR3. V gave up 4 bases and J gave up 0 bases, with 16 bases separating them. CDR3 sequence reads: CASSAGGGYTSYEQYF. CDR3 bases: TGTGCCAGCAGTGCTGGCGGGGGCTACACCTCCTACGAGCAGTACTTC.

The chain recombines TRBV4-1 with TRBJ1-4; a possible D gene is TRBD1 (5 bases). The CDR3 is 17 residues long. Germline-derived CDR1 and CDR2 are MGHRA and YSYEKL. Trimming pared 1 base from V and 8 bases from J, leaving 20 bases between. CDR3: CASSQAARRQKKEKLFF. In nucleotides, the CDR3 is TGCGCCAGCAGCCAAGCTGCCCGGAGACAGAAAAAAGAAAAACTGTTTTTT.

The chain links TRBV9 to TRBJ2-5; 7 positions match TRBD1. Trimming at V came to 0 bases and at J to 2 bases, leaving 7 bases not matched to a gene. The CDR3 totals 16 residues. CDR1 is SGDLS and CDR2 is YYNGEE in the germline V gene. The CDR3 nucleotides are TGTGCCAGCAGCGTAGGTGCCCAGGGGGTACAAGAGACCCAGTACTTC. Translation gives CASSVGAQGVQETQYF.

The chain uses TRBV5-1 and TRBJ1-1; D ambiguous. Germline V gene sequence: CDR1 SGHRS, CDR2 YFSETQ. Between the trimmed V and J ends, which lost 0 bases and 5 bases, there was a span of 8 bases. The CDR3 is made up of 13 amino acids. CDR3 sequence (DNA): TGCGCCAGCAGCTTGGCCACCGGTACTGAAGCTTTCTTT. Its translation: CASSLATGTEAFF.

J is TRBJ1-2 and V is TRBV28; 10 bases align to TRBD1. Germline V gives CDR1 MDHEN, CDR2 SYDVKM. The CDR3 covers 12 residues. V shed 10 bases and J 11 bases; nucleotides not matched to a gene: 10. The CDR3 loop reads CATRDRGRLYTF. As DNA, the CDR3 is TGTGCCACCCGGGACAGGGGAAGATTGTACACCTTC.

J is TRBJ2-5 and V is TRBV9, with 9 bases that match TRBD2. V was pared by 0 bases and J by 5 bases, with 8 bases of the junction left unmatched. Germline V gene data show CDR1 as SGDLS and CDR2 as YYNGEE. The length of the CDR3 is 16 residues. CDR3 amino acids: CASSVGWLAGRETQYF. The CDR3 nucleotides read TGTGCCAGCAGCGTAGGTTGGCTAGCGGGACGGGAGACCCAGTACTTC.

CDR3 coding DNA: TGTGCCAGCAGCCAAGATGGGGGGAATACCTACAATGAGCAGTTCTTC. It codes for CASSQDGGNTYNEQFF. This rearrangement joins TRBV14 to TRBJ2-1, with a possible D match to TRBD2 (6 bases). There are 16 residues in the CDR3. V was cut by 0 bases and J by 2 bases, with 11 bases left in between. Germline assignment: CDR1 SGHDN and CDR2 FVKESK.

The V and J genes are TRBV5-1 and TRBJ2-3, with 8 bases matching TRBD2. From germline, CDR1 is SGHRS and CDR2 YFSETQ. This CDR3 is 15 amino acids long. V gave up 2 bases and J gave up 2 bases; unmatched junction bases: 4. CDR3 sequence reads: CASSLSGGLTDTQYF. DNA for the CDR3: TGCGCCAGCAGCTTAAGCGGGGGTCTCACAGATACGCAGTATTTT.

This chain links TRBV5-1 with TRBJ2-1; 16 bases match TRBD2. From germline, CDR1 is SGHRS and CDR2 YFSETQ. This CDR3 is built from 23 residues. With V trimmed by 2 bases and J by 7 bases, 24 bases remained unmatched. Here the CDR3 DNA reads TGCGCCAGCAGCTTTCCGGGACAGAAGGGACTAGCGGGAGGGCAGCGGATGAAAAATGAGCAGTTCTTC. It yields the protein CASSFPGQKGLAGGQRMKNEQFF.